This TCR beta chain is from a study of blood T cell repertoires in COVID-19. Turning to the study itself: COVID-19 samples from acute and convalescent phases originated in the United States, Italy and Spain. Sample material is recorded as cDNA or gDNA derived from T cells, B-cell-depleted T cells, or PBMCs.

CDR1 is ENHRY and CDR2 is SYGVKD in the germline V gene. The CDR3 length is 13 residues. The J segment lost 7 bases and the V segment lost 5 bases, leaving 3 bases of the junction unmatched. Original handling: Amplification of reference gene primers was used by the study to estimate nucleated cell counts. Sequencing used immunoSEQ multiplex PCR; TCRdb keeps in-frame clones, though not all of them. V and J calls and clone size follow that table, whereas D and trimming were derived from the DNA. The sample has about 160,000 clones, roughly nine tenths seen once. This TCR derives from a woman in her 70s with acute or convalescent COVID-19. The chain is built from TRBV10-3 and TRBJ2-1, with TRBD1 matching 9 bases. The specimen sequenced was peripheral blood. As DNA, the CDR3 is TGTGCCATCAGTACAGGGGGCGGGAATGAGCAGTTCTTC. The encoded protein is CAISTGGGNEQFF.